Listed below are T cell receptor beta chains from one sample, sequenced in a study of T cells in Graves' hyperthyroidism and ophthalmopathy. TCRdb analysed the multiplex PCR reads with MiXCR anew, one entry per CDR3 protein. The repertoire holds about 420,000 distinct CDR3 sequences, roughly 14% seen once, with over 7.5% in the top ten. Sequences were obtained from blood. These receptors were collected from a woman aged 18-29 years with Graves' hyperthyroidism. The CDR3 runs from the conserved cysteine through the conserved F or W. Fields, in order: clone size, D gene, V gene, J gene, CDR3 protein, CDR3 DNA. The D gene is left open where the match is weak. The size of a clone is reported for some rows only, either as once, few or many, or as a class for expanded clones.

clone_size: .; d_call: .; v_call: TRBV5-4; j_call: TRBJ2-1; cdr3_aa: CASSFEGHTYNEQFF; cdr3_nt: TGTGCCAGCAGCTTTGAGGGGCATACCTACAATGAGCAGTTCTTC
clone_size: many; d_call: .; v_call: TRBV12-3/TRBV12-4; j_call: TRBJ2-1; cdr3_aa: CASSFGIGRNEQFF; cdr3_nt: TGTGCCAGCAGTTTCGGAATAGGTAGGAATGAGCAGTTCTTC
clone_size: many; d_call: .; v_call: TRBV9; j_call: TRBJ2-1; cdr3_aa: CASSVGGAPRVNEQFF; cdr3_nt: TGTGCCAGCAGCGTAGGTGGAGCACCCAGGGTCAATGAGCAGTTCTTC
clone_size: .; d_call: TRBD1; v_call: TRBV28; j_call: TRBJ1-5; cdr3_aa: CASSAGQGYSNQPQHF; cdr3_nt: TGTGCCAGCAGTGCAGGACAGGGCTATAGCAATCAGCCCCAGCATTTT
clone_size: .; d_call: .; v_call: TRBV20-1; j_call: TRBJ2-3; cdr3_aa: CSASHGRTDTQYF; cdr3_nt: TGCAGTGCTAGCCATGGCCGCACAGATACGCAGTATTTT
clone_size: .; d_call: TRBD1; v_call: TRBV10-3; j_call: TRBJ1-2; cdr3_aa: CAISPGQGRVGGYTF; cdr3_nt: TGTGCCATCAGCCCGGGACAGGGGAGGGTAGGTGGCTACACCTTC
clone_size: many; d_call: TRBD1; v_call: TRBV9; j_call: TRBJ1-2; cdr3_aa: CASSTGTARGYTF; cdr3_nt: TGTGCCAGCAGCACAGGGACAGCTAGAGGCTACACCTTC
clone_size: many; d_call: .; v_call: TRBV30; j_call: TRBJ1-5; cdr3_aa: CAWSVGQSHQPQHF; cdr3_nt: TGTGCCTGGAGTGTCGGGCAGTCTCATCAGCCCCAGCATTTT
clone_size: .; d_call: .; v_call: TRBV27; j_call: TRBJ2-1; cdr3_aa: CASSLSTSPPSYNEQFF; cdr3_nt: TGTGCCAGCAGTTTATCAACTAGCCCTCCCTCCTACAATGAGCAGTTCTTC
clone_size: many; d_call: .; v_call: TRBV7-9; j_call: TRBJ2-1; cdr3_aa: CASSFGAAGANEQFF; cdr3_nt: TGTGCCAGCAGCTTTGGGGCGGCAGGGGCCAATGAGCAGTTCTTC
clone_size: many; d_call: TRBD1; v_call: TRBV7-9; j_call: TRBJ2-1; cdr3_aa: CASSSRQGAGEQFF; cdr3_nt: TGTGCCAGCAGCTCGAGACAGGGGGCCGGTGAGCAGTTCTTC
clone_size: .; d_call: .; v_call: TRBV15; j_call: TRBJ2-7; cdr3_aa: CATSSLTGGLFYEQYF; cdr3_nt: TGTGCCACCAGCAGCCTGACAGGCGGACTCTTCTACGAGCAGTACTTC
clone_size: .; d_call: .; v_call: TRBV4-1; j_call: TRBJ1-5; cdr3_aa: CASSQGGSYSNQPQHF; cdr3_nt: TGCGCCAGCAGCCAAGGGGGCAGTTATAGCAATCAGCCCCAGCATTTT
clone_size: .; d_call: .; v_call: TRBV9; j_call: TRBJ1-1; cdr3_aa: CASSVGPGNTEAFF; cdr3_nt: TGTGCCAGCAGCGTAGGCCCAGGGAACACTGAAGCTTTCTTT
clone_size: many; d_call: TRBD2; v_call: TRBV10-1; j_call: TRBJ2-5; cdr3_aa: CASSELAGGLSETQYF; cdr3_nt: TGCGCCAGCAGTGAGTTAGCGGGGGGCCTATCGGAGACCCAGTACTTC
clone_size: many; d_call: .; v_call: TRBV30; j_call: TRBJ2-5; cdr3_aa: CAWSPSLKGETQYF; cdr3_nt: TGTGCCTGGAGTCCCAGTTTGAAGGGGGAGACCCAGTACTTC
clone_size: many; d_call: .; v_call: TRBV6-2/TRBV6-3; j_call: TRBJ2-7; cdr3_aa: CASRNRLFYEQYF; cdr3_nt: TGTGCCAGCAGGAACAGATTATTCTACGAGCAGTACTTC
clone_size: many; d_call: .; v_call: TRBV10-1; j_call: TRBJ2-1; cdr3_aa: CASSANLNEQFF; cdr3_nt: TGCGCCAGCAGTGCTAACTTGAACGAGCAGTTCTTC
clone_size: many; d_call: .; v_call: TRBV12-3/TRBV12-4; j_call: TRBJ1-6; cdr3_aa: CASSPPGFPGANSPLHF; cdr3_nt: TGTGCCAGCAGTCCCCCCGGGTTCCCGGGCGCTAATTCACCCCTCCACTTT
clone_size: many; d_call: TRBD1; v_call: TRBV5-1; j_call: TRBJ2-3; cdr3_aa: CASSLWGQEDTQYF; cdr3_nt: TGCGCCAGCAGCTTGTGGGGACAGGAAGATACGCAGTATTTT
clone_size: many; d_call: TRBD1; v_call: TRBV6-1; j_call: TRBJ2-1; cdr3_aa: CASRDRGALTEQFF; cdr3_nt: TGTGCCAGCAGGGACAGGGGGGCCCTCACTGAGCAGTTCTTC
clone_size: .; d_call: .; v_call: TRBV19; j_call: TRBJ2-3; cdr3_aa: CASRVGSLFPTDTQYF; cdr3_nt: TGTGCCAGTAGGGTTGGTAGTCTCTTCCCCACAGATACGCAGTATTTT
clone_size: many; d_call: .; v_call: TRBV2; j_call: TRBJ1-6; cdr3_aa: CASSQRQAGSNSPLHF; cdr3_nt: TGTGCCAGCAGCCAAAGGCAGGCCGGGAGCAATTCACCCCTCCACTTT